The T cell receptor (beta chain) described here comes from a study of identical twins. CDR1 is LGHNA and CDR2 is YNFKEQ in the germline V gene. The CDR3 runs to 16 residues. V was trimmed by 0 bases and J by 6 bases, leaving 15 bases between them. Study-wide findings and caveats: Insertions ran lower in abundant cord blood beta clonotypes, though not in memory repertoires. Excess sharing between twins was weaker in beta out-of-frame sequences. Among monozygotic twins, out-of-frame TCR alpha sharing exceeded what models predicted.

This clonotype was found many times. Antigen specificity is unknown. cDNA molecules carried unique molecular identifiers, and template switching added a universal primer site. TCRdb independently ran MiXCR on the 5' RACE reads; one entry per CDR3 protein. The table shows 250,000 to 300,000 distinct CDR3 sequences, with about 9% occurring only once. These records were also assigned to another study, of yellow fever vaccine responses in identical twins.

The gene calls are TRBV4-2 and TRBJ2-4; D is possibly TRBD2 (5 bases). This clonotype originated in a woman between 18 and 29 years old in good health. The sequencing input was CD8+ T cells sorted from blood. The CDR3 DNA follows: TGTGCCAGCAGCCAAGATCGAGGACTCGGCTCAAACATTCAGTACTTC. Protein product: CASSQDRGLGSNIQYF.